The 10 T cell receptor beta chains in this list originate from one sample, sequenced in a study of graft-versus-host responses after intestinal transplantation. Repertoires were generated with immunoSEQ multiplex PCR, while TCRdb's copy carries only in-frame clones and drops some. Among under 95,000 clones listed, 70% to 90% were seen once. The antigens of these receptors remain unknown. Sequencing used unstimulated CD8+ T cells sorted from spleen or lymph node cells, obtained before intestinal transplant. The receptors were sampled from a human donor who received an intestinal transplant.

The V and J genes are TRBV27 and TRBJ2-7; TRBD1 matches 8 bases. V was pared by 3 bases and J by 1 base, with 2 bases of the junction left unmatched. The germline V gene encodes CDR1 MNHEY and CDR2 SMNVEV (reference sequence). The CDR3 covers 14 residues. CDR3 region: CASSFDRGSYEQYF. CDR3 in DNA: TGTGCCAGCAGTTTCGACAGGGGATCCTACGAGCAGTACTTC.

CDR3 sequence: CASSFDRTLGGYTF. CDR3 bases: TGTGCCAGCAGCTTTGACAGAACTCTAGGAGGCTACACCTTC. The chain carries TRBV5-4 and TRBJ1-2, with a possible D match to TRBD1 (5 bases). The germline CDR1 and CDR2 sequences are SGHNT and YYREEE (reference sequence). CDR3 length equals 14 residues. The V end lost 2 bases, the J end lost 8 bases, and 16 bases lay between the germline ends.

Here the CDR3 DNA reads TGTGCCAGCAGCCGAGGGACAGGGGCCTACGAGCAGTACTTC. It encodes CASSRGTGAYEQYF. The chain carries TRBV9 and TRBJ2-7; 10 bases map to TRBD1. The germline CDR1 and CDR2 sequences are SGDLS and YYNGEE. The CDR3 totals 14 residues. Trimming removed 4 bases from V and 2 bases from J; junction bases left unmatched: 3. Drawing the rest from reference TRBV9 and TRBJ2-7, the complete variable domain is DSGVTQTPKHLITATGQRVTLRCSPRSGDLSVYWYQQSLDQGLQFLIQYYNGEERAKGNILERFSAQQFPDLHSELNLSSLELGDSALYFCASSRGTGAYEQYFGPGTRLTVT.

This chain uses TRBV29-1 with TRBJ2-2; perhaps TRBD1 as D (5 bases). Germline V gives CDR1 SQVTM, CDR2 ANQGSEA. The CDR3 extends over 13 amino acids. CDR3 in amino acids: CGIRQQNTGELFF. DNA of the CDR3: TGCGGAATCAGACAGCAAAACACCGGGGAGCTGTTTTTT.

The chain employs TRBV5-4 and TRBJ2-1; 16 bases fit TRBD2. The CDR3 has 20 amino acids. V gave up 2 bases and J gave up 6 bases; unmatched junction bases: 14. Germline assignment: CDR1 SGHNT and CDR2 YYREEE (reference sequence). The DNA for the CDR3 is TGTGCCAGCAGCTTCCCTCCGGGGACTAGCGGGGGGGCAATACCCAATGAGCAGTTCTTC. This translates into CASSFPPGTSGGAIPNEQFF.

This clone occurred once. The chain has TRBV29-1 and TRBJ2-1, with 12 bases fitting TRBD2. The CDR3 consists of 15 residues. Trimming took 5 bases from V and 7 from J; bases not matched to a gene: 9. Germline CDR1 SQVTM, CDR2 ANQGSEA. The DNA of the CDR3 is TGCAGCGTTCAGACTAGCGGGAGCGAAGGGAATGAGCAGTTCTTC. Amino acid sequence: CSVQTSGSEGNEQFF.

This clone has only one observation. The V call is TRBV9, the J call TRBJ2-1; D gene ambiguous. Looked up from germline, CDR1 is SGDLS and CDR2 is YYNGEE. V lost 0 bases and J lost 4, with 14 bases in between. This CDR3 region has 16 residues. CDR3 DNA sequence: TGTGCCAGCAGCGTAGGATCAGGCCCATATTACAATGAGCAGTTCTTC. Amino acid sequence: CASSVGSGPYYNEQFF.

V is TRBV10-3 and J is TRBJ2-1, with a possible D match to TRBD2 (5 bases). CDR1 and CDR2 from the germline V gene are ENHRY and SYGVKD. The CDR3 consists of 12 residues. Trimming removed 4 bases from V and 8 bases from J, with 9 bases in between. The CDR3 spells CAISAERDEQFF. The CDR3 DNA follows: TGTGCCATCAGTGCCGAGAGGGATGAGCAGTTCTTC.

The rearrangement uses TRBV7-2 and TRBJ2-2; TRBD2 agrees at 9 bases. V shed 3 bases and J 9 bases; nucleotides not matched to a gene: 17. Germline CDR1 reads SGHTA; CDR2 reads FQGNSA. This CDR3 is built from 18 residues. CDR3 sequence: CASSFRLSWREGPRELFF. CDR3 coding DNA: TGTGCCAGCAGCTTTCGTTTGTCTTGGCGGGAGGGCCCCCGGGAGCTGTTTTTT.

This rearrangement joins TRBV6-1 to TRBJ2-7; 7 bases map to TRBD2. Trimming cost V 1 base and J 0 bases; bases outside gene matches: 3. CDR1 is MNHNS and CDR2 is SASEGT in the germline V gene. The CDR3 extends over 15 amino acids. CDR3 DNA: TGTGCCAGCAGTGAAGAGGGCGGGAGCTCCTACGAGCAGTACTTC. Its protein product is CASSEEGGSSYEQYF.